One sample yielded the 30 T cell receptor beta chains listed below, sequenced in a study of blood T cell repertoires in COVID-19. Using immunoSEQ multiplex PCR, the repertoire was profiled, and TCRdb retains in-frame clones only, with some absent. The data contain about 91,000 clones, more than 75% of them singletons. Sequences were obtained from peripheral blood. The receptors were sampled from a man over 45 with active or convalescent COVID-19.

The chain employs TRBV10-1 and TRBJ1-3, with D unclear. Between the trimmed V and J ends, which lost 2 bases and 0 bases, there was a span of 11 bases. CDR1 is WNHNN, CDR2 SYGVQD, per germline (reference sequence). The CDR3 covers 16 residues. The CDR3 region has the DNA TGCGCCAGCAGTGAGAACAGAAGATTCTCTGGAAACACCATATATTTT. Encoded protein: CASSENRRFSGNTIYF.

V is TRBV10-3 and J is TRBJ2-5; TRBD2 agrees at 7 bases. Germline lookup yields CDR1 ENHRY and CDR2 SYGVKD. This CDR3 is 14 amino acids long. Unmatched junction bases numbered 8, after V lost 7 bases and J lost 3 bases. CDR3 bases: TGTGCCATCACTCCAAGCGGGGCGAAAGAGACCCAGTACTTC. This translates into CAITPSGAKETQYF.

In its sample, this clone was seen many times. V usage is TRBV7-9 and J usage is TRBJ2-7; tentatively, D is TRBD2 (5 bases). The CDR3 is 14 residues long. Germline V gene lookup returns CDR1 SEHNR and CDR2 FQNEAQ (reference sequence). The V gene lost 0 bases and the J gene lost 6 bases, with 12 bases spanning the gap. The CDR3 nucleotides are TGTGCCAGCAGCTTAGCCTTGAGGGAAGGCGAGCAGTACGTC. This gives the protein CASSLALREGEQYV.

The chain uses TRBV18 and TRBJ2-7, with D possibly TRBD2 on 5 matching bases. This CDR3 is 14 amino acids long. Germline CDR1 reads KGHSH; CDR2 reads LQKENI. V shed 2 bases and J shed 4 bases, with 12 bases lying between them. CDR3: CASSPAGTSYEQYF. The CDR3 bases are TGTGCCAGCTCACCAGCGGGCACCTCGTACGAGCAGTACTTC.

The chain employs TRBV28 and TRBJ1-5, with D possibly TRBD1 on 6 matching bases. V lost 5 bases to trimming and J lost 4 bases, with 12 bases between them. The CDR3 spans 14 residues. Per the germline V gene, CDR1 is MDHEN and CDR2 is SYDVKM. The CDR3 nucleotides read TGTGCCAGCAGTCCCGGACAGAGAAATCAGCCCCAGCATTTT. Translating it yields CASSPGQRNQPQHF.

The rearrangement uses TRBV5-4 and TRBJ2-5, with 9 nucleotides matching TRBD1. Germline V gene data show CDR1 as SGHNT and CDR2 as YYREEE (reference sequence). The CDR3 is made up of 14 amino acids. V lost 1 base to trimming and J lost 5 bases; unmatched junction nucleotides: 3. The CDR3 is CASSLTGGEETQYF. In nucleotides, the CDR3 is TGTGCCAGCAGCTTGACAGGGGGCGAGGAGACCCAGTACTTC.

The rearrangement joins TRBV11-2 to TRBJ2-7; 12 bases line up with TRBD2. The CDR3 spans 18 residues. V lost 5 bases and J lost 0; bases outside the gene matches: 11. Germline lookup yields CDR1 SGHAT and CDR2 FQNNGV. The CDR3 region is CASSARLAGEIPSYEQYF. The CDR3 bases are TGTGCCAGCAGCGCCCGACTAGCGGGGGAAATACCCTCCTACGAGCAGTACTTC.

In this sample, this clone turned up once. This chain joins TRBV6-6 and TRBJ2-7, with TRBD2 identical over 13 bases. This CDR3 comprises 14 residues. J gave up 7 bases and V 5 bases, and 5 bases lay outside the gene matches. Germline-derived CDR1 and CDR2 are MNHNY and SVGAGI (reference sequence). The CDR3 loop reads CASSTSGGAGEQYV. The CDR3 DNA is TGTGCCAGCAGTACTAGCGGGGGGGCGGGAGAGCAGTACGTC.

This chain connects TRBV7-2 to TRBJ1-4; 9 bases line up with TRBD1. The germline V gene has CDR1 SGHTA and CDR2 FQGNSA. CDR3 length equals 15 residues. Unmatched junction bases numbered 4, after V lost 4 bases and J lost 4 bases. The CDR3 DNA sequence: TGTGCCAGCAGCTCCGGACAGGGGTATAATGAAAAACTGTTTTTT. Residues: CASSSGQGYNEKLFF.

This rearrangement joins TRBV6-2 or TRBV6-3 to TRBJ2-1; the match to TRBD2 covers 7 bases. V was pared by 0 bases and J by 7 bases, with 6 bases of the junction left unmatched. CDR3 size: 15 residues. Germline V gene lookup returns CDR1 MNHEY and CDR2 SVGEGT. The CDR3 DNA sequence: TGTGCCAGCAGTTACTCGGGGAGCGGGACTAATGAGCAGTTCTTC. Its translation: CASSYSGSGTNEQFF.

The rearrangement joins TRBV10-2 to TRBJ2-2; perhaps TRBD1 as D (6 bases). Germline-derived CDR1 and CDR2 are WSHSY and SAAADI. Trimming shortened V by 6 bases and J by 7 bases, and 15 bases separated the two germline ends. The CDR3 loop spans 14 amino acids. The CDR3 region is CASRAQGLGGELFF. In DNA, the CDR3 is TGCGCCAGCAGAGCACAGGGCTTGGGCGGGGAGCTGTTTTTT.

The chain has TRBV7-8 and TRBJ1-5, with D uncertain. The CDR3 covers 12 residues. Trimming removed 3 bases from V and 6 bases from J, with 6 bases in between. Germline loops: CDR1 SGHVS, CDR2 FQNEAQ. CDR3 in DNA: TGTGCCAGCAGCTTGGACTTTCAGCCCCAGCATTTT. It translates to CASSLDFQPQHF.

V is TRBV12-3 or TRBV12-4 and J is TRBJ2-5; 7 bases align to TRBD1. The V and J ends lost 5 bases and 0 bases, in that order; junction bases with no gene match: 0. The CDR3 is 13 residues long. The CDR3, as DNA: TGTGCCAGCAGTGGGACAGACCAAGAGACCCAGTACTTC. It encodes CASSGTDQETQYF.

The V gene is TRBV19, the J gene TRBJ1-4; no reliable D call. The ends were cut back, 7 bases at V and 4 bases at J, with 13 bases in the middle. This CDR3 comprises 14 residues. In germline, CDR1 is LNHDA, CDR2 SQIVND (reference sequence). The DNA of the CDR3 is TGTGCCAGTAACCCGCGGCTGTTTAATGAAAAACTGTTTTTT. This gives the protein CASNPRLFNEKLFF.

As for this clone: The same CDR3 also results from other DNA sequences found in this sample. CDR3 in amino acids: CASSRQGETQYF. The CDR3, as DNA: TGTGCCAGCAGTCGACAGGGGGAGACCCAGTACTTC. The chain links TRBV2 to TRBJ2-5; 8 bases fit TRBD1. Germline trimming cut 5 bases from V and 5 bases from J; bases unmatched to any gene: 1. CDR3 length equals 12 residues. Germline values: CDR1 SNHLY, CDR2 FYNNEI.

The V call is TRBV7-2, the J call TRBJ2-2; TRBD1 might be the D (6 bases). Between the trimmed V and J ends, which lost 1 base and 1 base, there was a span of 10 bases. Per the germline V gene, CDR1 is SGHTA and CDR2 is FQGNSA. This CDR3 comprises 16 residues. Here the CDR3 reads CASSLDGTRNTGELFF. DNA of the CDR3: TGTGCCAGCAGCTTAGACGGGACAAGGAACACCGGGGAGCTGTTTTTT. Full variable domain (rest looked up from reference TRBV7-2 and TRBJ2-2): GAGVSQSPSNKVTEKGKDVELRCDPISGHTALYWYRQSLGQGLEFLIYFQGNSAPDKSGLPSDRFSAERTGGSVSTLTIQRTQQEDSAVYLCASSLDGTRNTGELFFGEGSRLTVL.

V gene TRBV7-2 combines with J gene TRBJ2-5, with 13 bases lining up with TRBD2. Germline V gene lookup returns CDR1 SGHTA and CDR2 FQGNSA. The CDR3 contains 17 residues. After removal of 1 base from V and 7 bases from J, the junction contained 9 bases not matched to a gene. CDR3 sequence (DNA): TGTGCCAGCAGCTTAGAGGGACTAGCGGGGCCCGGGGGGACCCAGTACTTC. This sequence encodes CASSLEGLAGPGGTQYF.

The rearrangement links TRBV19 to TRBJ2-2; a possible D gene is TRBD2 (6 bases). The CDR3 spans 14 residues. The V gene lost 11 bases and the J gene lost 3 bases, with 16 bases spanning the gap. The V gene's germline CDR1 is LNHDA and CDR2 SQIVND (reference sequence). CDR3 in DNA: TGTGCCGTCCACGAGGAGCGGGACACCGGGGAGCTGTTTTTT. It is translated as CAVHEERDTGELFF.

The chain employs TRBV7-8 and TRBJ1-6, with TRBD1 matching 7 bases. The junction had 6 bases not matched to a gene; V was cut back by 7 bases and J by 0 bases. The CDR3 consists of 16 residues. From germline, CDR1 is SGHVS and CDR2 FQNEAQ. This CDR3 is CASIQGRSSYNSPLHF. The DNA of the CDR3 is TGTGCCAGCATACAGGGGCGAAGCTCCTATAATTCACCCCTCCACTTT.

The chain uses TRBV28 and TRBJ2-7, with TRBD1 matching over 12 bases. Germline CDR1 MDHEN, CDR2 SYDVKM. The CDR3 covers 16 residues. V shed 2 bases, J shed 0 bases, and the junction held 2 bases outside the gene matches. This CDR3 reads CASSLGTGGHSYEQYF. CDR3 DNA: TGTGCCAGCAGTTTAGGGACAGGGGGCCACTCCTACGAGCAGTACTTC.

The V and J genes are TRBV18 and TRBJ2-2, with D tentatively TRBD1 (6 bases). Germline CDR1 is KGHSH and CDR2 is LQKENI. Trimming stripped 0 bases from V and 1 base from J, with 6 bases between. This CDR3 has 15 amino acids. CDR3 region: CASSPPGQNTGELFF. CDR3 nucleotide sequence: TGTGCCAGCTCACCACCGGGACAGAACACCGGGGAGCTGTTTTTT. The full variable domain, completed using reference TRBV18 and TRBJ2-2, is NAGVMQNPRHLVRRRGQEARLRCSPMKGHSHVYWYRQLPEEGLKFMVYLQKENIIDESGMPKERFSAEFPKEGPSILRIQQVVRGDSAAYFCASSPPGQNTGELFFGEGSRLTVL.

This chain links TRBV5-8 with TRBJ2-1; 9 bases line up with TRBD1. Germline CDR1 and CDR2: SGHTS and YDEGEE. Trimming at V came to 2 bases and at J to 2 bases, leaving 11 bases not matched to a gene. The CDR3 length is 18 residues. CDR3 sequence: CASSFSLRTGVTYNEQFF. As DNA, the CDR3 is TGTGCCAGCAGCTTTAGTTTAAGGACAGGGGTAACCTACAATGAGCAGTTCTTC.

The rearrangement joins TRBV19 to TRBJ2-5; D might be TRBD2 (5 bases). The V end lost 6 bases, the J end lost 1 base, and 12 bases lay between the germline ends. Germline V lookup: CDR1 LNHDA, CDR2 SQIVND (reference sequence). CDR3 size: 14 residues. The CDR3 spells CASRDSGIQETQYF. For the CDR3, the DNA is TGTGCCAGTAGAGATTCCGGGATCCAAGAGACCCAGTACTTC. The complete variable domain, with remaining parts taken from reference TRBV19 and TRBJ2-5, reads DGGITQSPKYLFRKEGQNVTLSCEQNLNHDAMYWYRQDPGQGLRLIYYSQIVNDFQKGDIAEGYSVSREKKESFPLTVTSAQKNPTAFYLCASRDSGIQETQYFGPGTRLLVL.

Here the CDR3 DNA reads TGTGCCATCAGTGAGGATGGGGCTGACACTGAAGCTTTCTTT. Translating it yields CAISEDGADTEAFF. This chain uses TRBV10-3 with TRBJ1-1; possibly TRBD1 for D (5 bases). Germline V gene sequence: CDR1 ENHRY, CDR2 SYGVKD. Between the trimmed V and J ends, which lost 2 bases and 3 bases, there was a span of 10 bases. The CDR3 extends over 14 amino acids.

The chain employs TRBV6-5 and TRBJ1-4; tentative D call: TRBD1 (5 bases). Germline CDR1 MNHEY, CDR2 SVGAGI. This CDR3 has 13 residues. Trimming shortened V by 6 bases and J by 4 bases, and 9 bases separated the two germline ends. The CDR3 region has the DNA TGTGCCAGCAGGACAGCCGGTAATGAAAAACTGTTTTTT. It is translated as CASRTAGNEKLFF.

CDR3 sequence: CASSKGTKDTQYF. CDR3 nucleotide sequence: TGCGCCAGCAGCAAAGGGACTAAAGATACGCAGTATTTT. The chain recombines TRBV5-1 with TRBJ2-3; 7 nucleotides align to TRBD2. Germline V gene sequence: CDR1 SGHRS, CDR2 YFSETQ. This CDR3 is 13 amino acids long. J gave up 5 bases and V 4 bases, and 4 bases lay outside the gene matches.

The chain is built from TRBV19 and TRBJ2-3, with a possible D match to TRBD2 (5 bases). From germline, CDR1 is LNHDA and CDR2 SQIVND (reference sequence). This CDR3 contains 15 residues. Trimming shortened V by 3 bases and J by 0 bases, and 10 bases separated the two germline ends. As DNA, the CDR3 is TGTGCCAGTAGTATCCGGGGATCTAGCACAGATACGCAGTATTTT. Protein product: CASSIRGSSTDTQYF.

The V gene is TRBV5-1, the J gene TRBJ1-2; D unresolved. The CDR3 extends over 18 amino acids. Germline V lookup: CDR1 SGHRS, CDR2 YFSETQ. Trimming removed 7 bases from V and 5 bases from J, with 30 bases in between. The CDR3 DNA sequence: TGCGCCAGCTGGTGGGGTCTGCGCGGGGTATTCGGCCATTATGGCTACACCTTC. Translated, it gives CASWWGLRGVFGHYGYTF.

There are a few counts of this clone. The V gene is TRBV28, the J gene TRBJ2-6; D is unclear. The CDR3 is 15 residues long. V lost 5 bases, J lost 4 bases, and 12 bases lay in between. The germline V gene has CDR1 MDHEN and CDR2 SYDVKM. CDR3 sequence: CASSPPGTGANVLTF. CDR3 sequence (DNA): TGTGCCAGCAGTCCCCCAGGAACCGGGGCCAACGTCCTGACTTTC.

The chain links TRBV12-3 or TRBV12-4 to TRBJ1-2; D gene ambiguous. Trimming took off 6 bases at V and 4 bases at J, with 12 bases between the two ends. The CDR3 covers 13 residues. The CDR3 reads CASSMTAVYGYTF. CDR3 DNA sequence: TGTGCCAGCAGCATGACTGCGGTCTATGGCTACACCTTC.